Listed here are 18 T cell receptor beta chains from one sample, sequenced in a study of cytomegalovirus exposure and HLA in healthy donors. Primers: 60 Vbeta forward and 13 Jbeta reverse. Profiled with immunoSEQ multiplex PCR; TCRdb holds only in-frame clones, not every one. Found here are over 150,000 clones, about 70% of them singletons; the top ten hold less than 3.5%. The sequenced sample consisted of PBMCs. The receptor set was obtained from a middle-aged woman in good health and CMV-seropositive.

The J gene is TRBJ2-2, the V gene TRBV6-5, with 8 bases that match TRBD1. CDR1 is MNHEY, CDR2 SVGAGI, per germline. This CDR3 spans 14 amino acids. With V trimmed by 5 bases and J by 6 bases, 5 bases remained unmatched. For the CDR3, the DNA is TGTGCCAGCAGTATTGGGACAGGCCCCGGGGAGCTGTTTTTT. It encodes CASSIGTGPGELFF.

A word on this clone: The junction and the germline gene differ at one end; a read error may be behind it. The J gene is TRBJ1-2, the V gene TRBV5-1, with TRBD1 identical over 7 bases. The CDR3 is made up of 16 amino acids. CDR1 SGHRS and CDR2 YFSETQ come from the germline V gene. CDR3 loop: CASSLAPQGDLYGYPF. The DNA of the CDR3 is TGCGCCAGCAGCTTGGCCCCGCAGGGGGATCTCTATGGCTACCCCTTC.

The chain has TRBV6-1 and TRBJ1-4; 7 bases fit TRBD1. This CDR3 contains 14 residues. Trimming removed 4 bases from V and 10 bases from J; junction bases left unmatched: 9. The germline V gene has CDR1 MNHNS and CDR2 SASEGT. CDR3 nucleotide sequence: TGTGCCAGCAGTGGCGACAGGGTTGGCGGAAAACTGTTTTTT. Residues: CASSGDRVGGKLFF.

V and J are TRBV9 and TRBJ1-1; D perhaps matches TRBD1 (5 bases). The germline V and J ends were trimmed by 5 bases and 4 bases, with 21 bases remaining between them. The germline gives CDR1 SGDLS, CDR2 YYNGEE. CDR3 length: 16 residues. Written as DNA, the CDR3 is TGTGCCAGCAGTCTTTCCGGGACTCCTCGGGGCACTGAAGCTTTCTTT. Its protein is CASSLSGTPRGTEAFF. The whole variable domain, remainder taken from reference TRBV9 and TRBJ1-1, is DSGVTQTPKHLITATGQRVTLRCSPRSGDLSVYWYQQSLDQGLQFLIQYYNGEERAKGNILERFSAQQFPDLHSELNLSSLELGDSALYFCASSLSGTPRGTEAFFGQGTRLTVV.

This chain connects TRBV10-3 to TRBJ1-1, with 7 bases lining up with TRBD1. This CDR3 has 15 amino acids. The V segment lost 4 bases and the J segment 3 bases; nucleotides outside the gene matches: 8. Germline lookup yields CDR1 ENHRY and CDR2 SYGVKD. The CDR3 here is CAISAITGVDTEAFF. The DNA for the CDR3 is TGTGCCATCAGTGCGATAACAGGGGTGGACACTGAAGCTTTCTTT.

The CDR3 DNA sequence: TGTGCCAGCAGTTACACTCGAGAGGGATCAGGTCAGCCCCAGCATTTT. It is translated as CASSYTREGSGQPQHF. V usage is TRBV6-6 and J usage is TRBJ1-5; D is ambiguous. V lost 2 bases and J 6 bases, leaving 17 bases between the germline ends. The CDR3 spans 16 residues. Germline assignment: CDR1 MNHNY and CDR2 SVGAGI (reference sequence).

This clone was seen only a few times. The rearrangement joins TRBV9 to TRBJ2-6; no reliable D call. The CDR3 length is 17 residues. The V gene's germline CDR1 is SGDLS and CDR2 YYNGEE. The V gene lost 0 bases and the J gene lost 0 bases, with 10 bases spanning the gap. CDR3 in amino acids: CASSVESHSSGANVLTF. The CDR3 bases are TGTGCCAGCAGCGTAGAGAGTCACAGCTCTGGGGCCAACGTCCTGACTTTC.

The chain is built from TRBV7-3 and TRBJ2-3; tentative D call: TRBD2 (5 bases). CDR1 SGHTA and CDR2 FQGTGA come from the germline V gene. Trimming took 2 bases from V and 4 from J, leaving 10 bases between them. The CDR3 has 14 residues. The CDR3 protein is CASSLGLAPDTQYF. The CDR3 DNA sequence: TGTGCCAGCAGCTTAGGGCTAGCCCCAGATACGCAGTATTTT.

This clone occurred a few times. The V and J genes are TRBV20-1 and TRBJ2-7; D might be TRBD1 (7 bases). Germline V CDR1 and CDR2: DFQATT, SNEGSKA (reference sequence). The CDR3 sequence is 11 residues long. The V gene lost 6 bases and the J gene lost 7 bases, with 13 bases spanning the gap. CDR3 DNA sequence: TGCAGTGCCCCCAGGGGGGAAGAGCAGTACTTC. Protein: CSAPRGEEQYF.

In this sample, this clone turned up a few times. The chain employs TRBV2 and TRBJ2-1; D is perhaps TRBD1 (6 bases). CDR3 length equals 13 residues. Trimming pared 9 bases from V and 5 bases from J, leaving 14 bases between. Germline lookup yields CDR1 SNHLY and CDR2 FYNNEI. CDR3 DNA sequence: TGTGCCAGTATACAGGGCCGCCACAATGAGCAGTTCTTC. Translated, it gives CASIQGRHNEQFF.

The chain recombines TRBV6-5 with TRBJ2-1; TRBD2 might be the D (5 bases). The CDR3 totals 15 residues. CDR1 and CDR2 (germline): MNHEY, SVGAGI. V lost 2 bases and J 5 bases, leaving 13 bases between the germline ends. The CDR3 sequence: CASSYESGIHNEQFF. CDR3 DNA sequence: TGTGCCAGCAGTTACGAGTCGGGGATCCACAATGAGCAGTTCTTC.

The J gene is TRBJ2-2, the V gene TRBV7-2; 12 bases align to TRBD2. This CDR3 has 15 amino acids. The germline V gene has CDR1 SGHTA and CDR2 FQGNSA. V gave up 6 bases and J gave up 4 bases; unmatched junction bases: 3. The DNA for the CDR3 is TGTGCCAGCAGTACTAGCGGGGGGATCACCGGGGAGCTGTTTTTT. Its translation is CASSTSGGITGELFF. The full variable domain, its missing parts supplied by reference TRBV7-2 and TRBJ2-2, is GAGVSQSPSNKVTEKGKDVELRCDPISGHTALYWYRQSLGQGLEFLIYFQGNSAPDKSGLPSDRFSAERTGGSVSTLTIQRTQQEDSAVYLCASSTSGGITGELFFGEGSRLTVL.

The rearrangement uses TRBV28 and TRBJ1-2; possibly TRBD1 for D (5 bases). The CDR3 is 14 amino acids. The germline V and J ends were trimmed by 7 bases and 0 bases, with 12 bases remaining between them. Germline CDR1 is MDHEN and CDR2 is SYDVKM. The CDR3 sequence: CASIQGRANYGYTF. CDR3 DNA: TGTGCCAGCATCCAGGGAAGGGCTAACTATGGCTACACCTTC.

This chain links TRBV27 with TRBJ1-2, with D possibly being TRBD1 (6 bases). The CDR3 is 14 amino acids. Trimming stripped 5 bases from V and 1 base from J, with 11 bases between. Germline CDR1 MNHEY, CDR2 SMNVEV (reference sequence). DNA for the CDR3: TGTGCCAGCAGTACGACAGGTATTAACTATGGCTACACCTTC. This encodes CASSTTGINYGYTF.

The genes are TRBV29-1 and TRBJ2-1, with D possibly TRBD2 on 5 matching bases. There are 10 residues in the CDR3. V was clipped by 4 bases and J by 10 bases, with 8 bases between them. Germline V lookup: CDR1 SQVTM, CDR2 ANQGSEA. The CDR3 spells CSVGASEQFF. In nucleotides, the CDR3 is TGCAGCGTTGGTGCTAGCGAGCAGTTCTTC.

This chain uses TRBV4-1 with TRBJ2-5; 8 bases line up with TRBD1. CDR1 is MGHRA, CDR2 YSYEKL, per germline. The CDR3 loop spans 17 amino acids. The J segment lost 5 bases and the V segment lost 1 base, leaving 12 bases of the junction unmatched. This chain's CDR3 is CASSQGRGQGLGETQYF. CDR3 DNA: TGCGCCAGCAGCCAAGGGAGAGGACAGGGCTTGGGGGAGACCCAGTACTTC.

V usage is TRBV9 and J usage is TRBJ2-7; 11 bases match TRBD1. With 4 bases clipped from V and 0 bases from J, the junction kept 6 bases outside the gene matches. The CDR3 sequence is 16 residues long. Germline V gives CDR1 SGDLS, CDR2 YYNGEE. DNA of the CDR3: TGTGCCAGCAGCCCGGCCGGGACAGGGGGCTCCTACGAGCAGTACTTC. Encoded protein: CASSPAGTGGSYEQYF.

Comment on this clone: Sequence at one end of the junction differs from germline and may be a read error. This chain connects TRBV7-2 to TRBJ1-2, with D possibly TRBD1 on 5 matching bases. Germline-derived CDR1 and CDR2 are SGHTA and FQGNSA. The CDR3 is 12 amino acids. CDR3 protein: CASSLAQGGYPF. Here the CDR3 DNA reads TGTGCCAGCAGCTTAGCGCAGGGTGGCTACCCCTTC.